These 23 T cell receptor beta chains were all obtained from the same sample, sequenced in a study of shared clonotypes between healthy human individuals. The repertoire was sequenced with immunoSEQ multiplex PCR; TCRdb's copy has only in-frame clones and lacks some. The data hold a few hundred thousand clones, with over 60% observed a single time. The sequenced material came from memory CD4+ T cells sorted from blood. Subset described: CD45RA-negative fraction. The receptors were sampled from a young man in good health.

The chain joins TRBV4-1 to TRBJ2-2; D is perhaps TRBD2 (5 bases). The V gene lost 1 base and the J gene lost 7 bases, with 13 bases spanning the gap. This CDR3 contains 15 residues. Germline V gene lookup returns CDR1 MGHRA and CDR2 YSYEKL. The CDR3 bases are TGCGCCAGCAGCCAAGCGCTTAGCGTTGGCGGGGAGCTGTTTTTT. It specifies CASSQALSVGGELFF.

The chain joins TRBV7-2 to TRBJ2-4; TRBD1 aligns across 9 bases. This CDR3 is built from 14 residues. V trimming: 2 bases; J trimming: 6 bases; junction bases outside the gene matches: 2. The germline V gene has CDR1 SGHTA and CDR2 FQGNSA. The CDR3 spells CASSLLGQGNIQYF. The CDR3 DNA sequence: TGTGCCAGCAGCTTATTGGGACAGGGAAACATTCAGTACTTC.

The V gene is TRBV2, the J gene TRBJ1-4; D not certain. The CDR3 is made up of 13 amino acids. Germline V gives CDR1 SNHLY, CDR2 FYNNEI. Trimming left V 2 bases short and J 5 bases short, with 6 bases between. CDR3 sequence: CASSERRNEKLFF. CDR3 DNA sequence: TGTGCCAGCAGTGAACGCAGAAATGAAAAACTGTTTTTT.

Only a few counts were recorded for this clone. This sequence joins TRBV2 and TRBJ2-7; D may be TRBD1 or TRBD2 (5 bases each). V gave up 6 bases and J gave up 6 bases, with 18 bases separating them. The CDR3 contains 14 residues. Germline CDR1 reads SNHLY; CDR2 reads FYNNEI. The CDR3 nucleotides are TGTGCCAGCAGAACGGGGACCATCCCTGGCGAGCAGTACTTC. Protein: CASRTGTIPGEQYF.

DNA of the CDR3: TGTGCCAGCACCCCCGACAGGGGTCGGCAGATGACCCAGTACTTC. Its protein is CASTPDRGRQMTQYF. The chain uses TRBV6-5 and TRBJ2-5; 8 bases fit TRBD1. V was clipped by 7 bases and J by 7 bases; unmatched bases: 14. Germline-derived CDR1 and CDR2 are MNHEY and SVGAGI. This CDR3 region has 15 residues.

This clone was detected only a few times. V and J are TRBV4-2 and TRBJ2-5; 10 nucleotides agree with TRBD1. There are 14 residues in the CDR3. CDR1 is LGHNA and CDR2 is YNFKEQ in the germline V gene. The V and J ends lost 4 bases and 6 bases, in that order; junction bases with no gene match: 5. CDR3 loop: CASSPRQGAQTQYF. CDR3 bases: TGTGCCAGCAGCCCTCGACAGGGGGCGCAGACCCAGTACTTC.

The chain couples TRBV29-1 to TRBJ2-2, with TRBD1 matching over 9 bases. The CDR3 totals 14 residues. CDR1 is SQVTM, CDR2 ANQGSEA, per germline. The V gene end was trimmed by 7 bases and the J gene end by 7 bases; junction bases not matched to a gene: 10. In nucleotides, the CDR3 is TGCAGCGCCAGGGGGGACAGGGCCGGCGGGGAGCTGTTTTTT. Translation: CSARGDRAGGELFF.

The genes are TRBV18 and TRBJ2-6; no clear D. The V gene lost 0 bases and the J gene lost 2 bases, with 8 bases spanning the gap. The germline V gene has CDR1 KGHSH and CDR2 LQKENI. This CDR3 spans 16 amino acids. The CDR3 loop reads CASSPPQLAGANVLTF. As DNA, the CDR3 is TGTGCCAGCTCACCACCTCAATTGGCTGGGGCCAACGTCCTGACTTTC.

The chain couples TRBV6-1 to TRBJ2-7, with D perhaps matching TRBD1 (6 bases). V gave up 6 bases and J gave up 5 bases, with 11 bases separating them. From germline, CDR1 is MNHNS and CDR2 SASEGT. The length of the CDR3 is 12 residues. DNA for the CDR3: TGTGCCAGCAGGGCGGACAGAGACGAGCAGTACTTC. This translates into CASRADRDEQYF.

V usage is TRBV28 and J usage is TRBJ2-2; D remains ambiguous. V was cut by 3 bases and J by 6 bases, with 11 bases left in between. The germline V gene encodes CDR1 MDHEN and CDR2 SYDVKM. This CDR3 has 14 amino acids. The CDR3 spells CASSLSSPSGELFF. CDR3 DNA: TGTGCCAGCAGTTTGTCCAGTCCCTCCGGGGAGCTGTTTTTT.

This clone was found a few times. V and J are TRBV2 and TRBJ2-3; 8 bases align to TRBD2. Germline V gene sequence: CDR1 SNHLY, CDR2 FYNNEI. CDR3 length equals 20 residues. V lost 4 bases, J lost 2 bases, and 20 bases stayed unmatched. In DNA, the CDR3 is TGTGCCAGCAGTGGGCCCCACTCTCCGAAAGCGGGAGTATCCACAGATACGCAGTATTTT. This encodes CASSGPHSPKAGVSTDTQYF.

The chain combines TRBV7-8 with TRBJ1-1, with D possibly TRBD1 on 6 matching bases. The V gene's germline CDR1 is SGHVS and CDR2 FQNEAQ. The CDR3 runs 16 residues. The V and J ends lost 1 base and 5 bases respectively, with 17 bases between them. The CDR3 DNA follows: TGTGCCAGCAGCTTAGTTGGGCAGGGGCGAATAACTGAAGCTTTCTTT. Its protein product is CASSLVGQGRITEAFF. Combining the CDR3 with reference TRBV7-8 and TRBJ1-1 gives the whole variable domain GAGVSQSPRYKVAKRGQDVALRCDPISGHVSLFWYQQALGQGPEFLTYFQNEAQLDKSGLPSDRFFAERPEGSVSTLKIQRTQQEDSAVYLCASSLVGQGRITEAFFGQGTRLTVV.

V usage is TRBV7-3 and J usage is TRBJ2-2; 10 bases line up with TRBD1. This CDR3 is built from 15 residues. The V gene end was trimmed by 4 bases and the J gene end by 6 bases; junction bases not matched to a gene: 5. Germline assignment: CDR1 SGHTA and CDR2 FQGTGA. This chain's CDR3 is CASSSGQGTSGELFF. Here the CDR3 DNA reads TGTGCCAGCAGCTCGGGACAGGGGACATCCGGGGAGCTGTTTTTT.

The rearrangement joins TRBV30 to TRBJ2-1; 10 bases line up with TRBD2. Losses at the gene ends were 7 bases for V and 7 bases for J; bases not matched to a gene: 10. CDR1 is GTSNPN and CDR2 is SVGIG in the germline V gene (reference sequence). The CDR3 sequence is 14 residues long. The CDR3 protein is CASSAGGPRNEQFF. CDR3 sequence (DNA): TGTGCCTCCTCAGCGGGAGGGCCTCGGAATGAGCAGTTCTTC.

CDR3 sequence: CASRTLGTGTGELFF. As DNA, the CDR3 is TGTGCCAGCAGGACGCTAGGGACAGGGACCGGGGAGCTGTTTTTT. The V call is TRBV11-2, the J call TRBJ2-2; the match to TRBD1 covers 9 bases. Germline CDR1 reads SGHAT; CDR2 reads FQNNGV. The CDR3 contains 15 residues. J lost 5 bases, V lost 6 bases, and 7 bases had no gene match.

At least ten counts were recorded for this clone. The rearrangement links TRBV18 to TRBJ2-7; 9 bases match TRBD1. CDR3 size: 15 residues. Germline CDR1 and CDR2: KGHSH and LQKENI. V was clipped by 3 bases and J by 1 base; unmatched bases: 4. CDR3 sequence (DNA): TGTGCCAGCTCACCCGGGACAGGGCTTTCCTACGAGCAGTACTTC. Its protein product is CASSPGTGLSYEQYF. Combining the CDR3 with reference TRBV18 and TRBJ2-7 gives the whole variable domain NAGVMQNPRHLVRRRGQEARLRCSPMKGHSHVYWYRQLPEEGLKFMVYLQKENIIDESGMPKERFSAEFPKEGPSILRIQQVVRGDSAAYFCASSPGTGLSYEQYFGPGTRLTVT.

CDR3 nucleotide sequence: TGTGCCTGGACAAGACAGGGAAGCACTGAAGCTTTCTTT. It translates to CAWTRQGSTEAFF. This chain connects TRBV30 to TRBJ1-1; TRBD1 matches 7 bases. Unmatched junction bases numbered 6, after V lost 4 bases and J lost 4 bases. This CDR3 spans 13 amino acids. Germline V gene sequence: CDR1 GTSNPN, CDR2 SVGIG (reference sequence).

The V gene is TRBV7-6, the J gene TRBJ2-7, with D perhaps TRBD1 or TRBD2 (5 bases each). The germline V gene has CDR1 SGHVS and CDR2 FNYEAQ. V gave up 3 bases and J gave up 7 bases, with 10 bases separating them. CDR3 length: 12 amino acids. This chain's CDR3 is CASSLGPGEQYF. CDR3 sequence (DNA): TGTGCCAGCAGCTTGGGGCCGGGGGAGCAGTACTTC.

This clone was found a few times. The CDR3: CASSQRTGLETQYF. The DNA for the CDR3 is TGCGCCAGCAGCCAGCGGACAGGGTTAGAGACCCAGTACTTC. V usage is TRBV4-3 and J usage is TRBJ2-5, with 8 bases aligning to TRBD1. Germline V lookup: CDR1 LGHNA, CDR2 YSLEER. V lost 3 bases and J lost 4; bases outside the gene matches: 4. CDR3 size: 14 residues.

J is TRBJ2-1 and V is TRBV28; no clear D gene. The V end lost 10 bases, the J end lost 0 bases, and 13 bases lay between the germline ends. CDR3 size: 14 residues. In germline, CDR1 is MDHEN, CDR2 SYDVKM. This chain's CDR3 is CANSPASSYNEQFF. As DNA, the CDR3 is TGTGCCAACTCACCCGCGTCCTCCTACAATGAGCAGTTCTTC. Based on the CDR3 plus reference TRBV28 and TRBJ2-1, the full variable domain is DVKVTQSSRYLVKRTGEKVFLECVQDMDHENMFWYRQDPGLGLRLIYFSYDVKMKEKGDIPEGYSVSREKKERFSLILESASTNQTSMYLCANSPASSYNEQFFGPGTRLTVL.

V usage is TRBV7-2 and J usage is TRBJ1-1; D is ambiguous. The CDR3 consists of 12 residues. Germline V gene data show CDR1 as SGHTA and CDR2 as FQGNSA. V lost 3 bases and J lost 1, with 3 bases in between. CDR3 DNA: TGTGCCAGCAGCTTCACGAACACTGAAGCTTTCTTT. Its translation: CASSFTNTEAFF.

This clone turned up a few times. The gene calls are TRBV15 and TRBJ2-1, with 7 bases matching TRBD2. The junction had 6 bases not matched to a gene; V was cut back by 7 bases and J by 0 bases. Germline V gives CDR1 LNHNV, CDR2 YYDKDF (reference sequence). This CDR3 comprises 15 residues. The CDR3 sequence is CATNIGGSSYNEQFF. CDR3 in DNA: TGTGCCACCAATATCGGCGGGAGCTCCTACAATGAGCAGTTCTTC.

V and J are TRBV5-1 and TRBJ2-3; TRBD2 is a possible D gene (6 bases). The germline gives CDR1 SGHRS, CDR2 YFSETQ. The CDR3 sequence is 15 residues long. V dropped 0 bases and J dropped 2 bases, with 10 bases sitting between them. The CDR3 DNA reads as TGCGCCAGCAGCTTGGAGGGACTTGACACAGATACGCAGTATTTT. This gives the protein CASSLEGLDTDTQYF.